These T cell receptor beta chains were read from a single sample in a study of T cells after yellow fever vaccination. TCRdb independently ran MiXCR on the 5' RACE reads; one entry per CDR3 protein. The data contain 110,000 or so distinct CDR3 sequences, 6.5% to 9% of them singletons. Here the sequenced sample was CD4+ T cells sorted from PBMCs, taken more than 35 days after the first yellow fever vaccination. All receptors derive from a man between 18 and 29 years old who received the YFV17D yellow fever vaccine. Each CDR3 is given with its conserved first and last residue. The order of the fields is J gene, V gene, clone size, D gene, CDR3 DNA, CDR3 protein. A D gene is named only where the DNA matches it firmly. Size is stated for part of the rows, as once, few or many counts, or as a class when the clone is expanded.

j_call: TRBJ2-3
v_call: TRBV20-1
clone_size: few
d_call: TRBD2
cdr3_nt: TGCTGTGCTAGAGGCCGGACGGGGGGGGTCCCAGATACGCAGTATTTT
cdr3_aa: CCARGRTGGVPDTQYF

j_call: TRBJ2-1
v_call: TRBV5-1
clone_size: many
d_call: TRBD1
cdr3_nt: TGCGCCAGCAGCTTAGGGGGCTTCGACTACAATGAGCAGTTCTTC
cdr3_aa: CASSLGGFDYNEQFF

j_call: TRBJ2-3
v_call: TRBV10-3
clone_size: many
d_call: .
cdr3_nt: TGTGCCATCAGTGACCCGACGGCGTTAACTGCTAGCACAGATACGCAGTATTTT
cdr3_aa: CAISDPTALTASTDTQYF

j_call: TRBJ1-5
v_call: TRBV10-3
clone_size: many
d_call: .
cdr3_nt: TGTGCCATCAGGGGGAGGGTCGGGCAGCCCCAGCATTTT
cdr3_aa: CAIRGRVGQPQHF

j_call: TRBJ2-5
v_call: TRBV5-1
clone_size: many
d_call: TRBD2
cdr3_nt: TGCGCCAGCAGCCGGGGCCTGGCGGGGGGGCCACTATCTCCAGAGACCCAGTACTTC
cdr3_aa: CASSRGLAGGPLSPETQYF

j_call: TRBJ2-2
v_call: TRBV11-2
clone_size: many
d_call: .
cdr3_nt: TGTGCCAGCAGCTTATTTAGGGGAGCCGGGGAGCTGTTTTTT
cdr3_aa: CASSLFRGAGELFF

j_call: TRBJ1-2
v_call: TRBV12-5
clone_size: many
d_call: .
cdr3_nt: TGTGCTAGTGCCTCTGCCGGGGGGCGCCACTATGGCTACACCTTC
cdr3_aa: CASASAGGRHYGYTF

j_call: TRBJ2-7
v_call: TRBV12-3/TRBV12-4
clone_size: many
d_call: TRBD1
cdr3_nt: TGTGCCAGCAGTTTCCAGGGGGCATACGAGCAGTACTTC
cdr3_aa: CASSFQGAYEQYF

j_call: TRBJ1-6
v_call: TRBV10-2
clone_size: few
d_call: .
cdr3_nt: TGCGCCAGCAGAAACAGGGCCTATAATTCACCCCTCCACTTT
cdr3_aa: CASRNRAYNSPLHF

j_call: TRBJ1-1
v_call: TRBV28
clone_size: many
d_call: TRBD1
cdr3_nt: TGTGCCAGCACTGACAGGGGGGGGTGGACTGAAGCTTTCTTT
cdr3_aa: CASTDRGGWTEAFF

j_call: TRBJ1-6
v_call: TRBV5-1
clone_size: many
d_call: TRBD1
cdr3_nt: TGCGCCAGCAGCTTAGGGCGCAGGGGGTCGGGAAATTCACCCCTCCACTTT
cdr3_aa: CASSLGRRGSGNSPLHF

j_call: TRBJ2-3
v_call: TRBV6-2/TRBV6-3
clone_size: many
d_call: .
cdr3_nt: TGTGCCAGCAGTCCGAGGACATCTAGCACAGATACGCAGTATTTT
cdr3_aa: CASSPRTSSTDTQYF

j_call: TRBJ2-1
v_call: TRBV5-4
clone_size: many
d_call: .
cdr3_nt: TGTGCCAGCAGCTTGGGGGGGACTCGGGATGAGCAGTTCTTC
cdr3_aa: CASSLGGTRDEQFF

j_call: TRBJ2-3
v_call: TRBV30
clone_size: many
d_call: .
cdr3_nt: TGTGCCTGGAGTAAAACCGGCACAGATACGCAGTATTTT
cdr3_aa: CAWSKTGTDTQYF

j_call: TRBJ2-5
v_call: TRBV29-1
clone_size: .
d_call: .
cdr3_nt: TGCAGCGGTGGCAGGGCACAAGAGACCCAGTACTTC
cdr3_aa: CSGGRAQETQYF

j_call: TRBJ2-5
v_call: TRBV5-1
clone_size: .
d_call: .
cdr3_nt: TGCGCCAGCAGCCCTCAGAGGGGGGGCGTAGAGACCCAGTACTTC
cdr3_aa: CASSPQRGGVETQYF

j_call: TRBJ2-3
v_call: TRBV12-3/TRBV12-4
clone_size: many
d_call: .
cdr3_nt: TGTGCCAGCAGTTCGCGGGGTGAAGATACGCAGTATTTT
cdr3_aa: CASSSRGEDTQYF

j_call: TRBJ1-4
v_call: TRBV29-1
clone_size: many
d_call: .
cdr3_nt: TGCAGCGCTGGGCAGGGAGAAAAACTGTTTTTT
cdr3_aa: CSAGQGEKLFF

j_call: TRBJ2-2
v_call: TRBV18
clone_size: many
d_call: .
cdr3_nt: TGTGCCAGCTCACCGGTTGAGACTGCGAACACCGGGGAGCTGTTTTTT
cdr3_aa: CASSPVETANTGELFF

j_call: TRBJ2-2
v_call: TRBV19
clone_size: .
d_call: TRBD2
cdr3_nt: TGTGCCACTAAGAGGGCTAGCGGGGGGGCCTTAGGAGCCGGGGAGCTGTTTTTT
cdr3_aa: CATKRASGGALGAGELFF

j_call: TRBJ1-1
v_call: TRBV12-3/TRBV12-4
clone_size: many
d_call: .
cdr3_nt: TGTGCCAGCAGTCCCGGGGGATCCCAAGGCACTGAAGCTTTCTTT
cdr3_aa: CASSPGGSQGTEAFF

j_call: TRBJ2-1
v_call: TRBV9
clone_size: many
d_call: .
cdr3_nt: TGTGCCAGCAGCGTGGGGGCCGTGAGCTCCTACAATGAGCAGTTCTTC
cdr3_aa: CASSVGAVSSYNEQFF

j_call: TRBJ2-3
v_call: TRBV20-1
clone_size: many
d_call: .
cdr3_nt: TGCAGTGCTGAGGATCGGGTGGATACGCAGTATTTT
cdr3_aa: CSAEDRVDTQYF

j_call: TRBJ2-1
v_call: TRBV7-8
clone_size: many
d_call: .
cdr3_nt: TGTGCCAGCAGCCATATCTTACAGGGCTCCTACAATGAGCAGTTCTTC
cdr3_aa: CASSHILQGSYNEQFF

j_call: TRBJ2-1
v_call: TRBV5-1
clone_size: many
d_call: TRBD2
cdr3_nt: TGCGCCAGCAGTCGGGCGGGTAGCGGGGGTATATTAGATGAGCAGTTCTTC
cdr3_aa: CASSRAGSGGILDEQFF

j_call: TRBJ2-5
v_call: TRBV29-1
clone_size: many
d_call: .
cdr3_nt: TGCAGCGTTGATCCGGGGAGGGAGACCCAGTACTTC
cdr3_aa: CSVDPGRETQYF

j_call: TRBJ2-1
v_call: TRBV7-9
clone_size: many
d_call: TRBD2
cdr3_nt: TGTGCCAGCAGCTCTTCTAGCGGGGGCCCCTACAATGAGCAGTTCTTC
cdr3_aa: CASSSSSGGPYNEQFF

j_call: TRBJ1-2
v_call: TRBV7-2
clone_size: many
d_call: .
cdr3_nt: TGTGCCAGCAGCCTGGGGCGGCCCTATGGCTACACCTTC
cdr3_aa: CASSLGRPYGYTF

j_call: TRBJ1-2
v_call: TRBV30
clone_size: many
d_call: .
cdr3_nt: TGTGCCTGGAGTCCTCGGACGGTAAACTATGGCTACACCTTC
cdr3_aa: CAWSPRTVNYGYTF

j_call: TRBJ2-7
v_call: TRBV6-2/TRBV6-3
clone_size: .
d_call: TRBD2
cdr3_nt: TGTGCCAGCAGCCGCGGGGGACGCGAGCAGTACTTC
cdr3_aa: CASSRGGREQYF

j_call: TRBJ2-1
v_call: TRBV28
clone_size: many
d_call: TRBD1
cdr3_nt: TGTGCCAGCAGTTCATCCGGGACAGGAAACAATGAGCAGTTCTTC
cdr3_aa: CASSSSGTGNNEQFF

j_call: TRBJ2-7
v_call: TRBV27
clone_size: many
d_call: TRBD2
cdr3_nt: TGTGCCAGCAGTCCGGGACTAGTCCCCTACGAGCAGTACTTC
cdr3_aa: CASSPGLVPYEQYF

j_call: TRBJ2-7
v_call: TRBV20-1
clone_size: many
d_call: .
cdr3_nt: TGCAGTGCTAGTGGCACCCCAGCCTACGAGCAGTACTTC
cdr3_aa: CSASGTPAYEQYF

j_call: TRBJ2-6
v_call: TRBV7-9
clone_size: many
d_call: TRBD1
cdr3_nt: TGTGCCAGCAGCCTAGGGACAGCCAGTGGCGTCCTGACTTTC
cdr3_aa: CASSLGTASGVLTF

j_call: TRBJ1-5
v_call: TRBV20-1
clone_size: few
d_call: .
cdr3_nt: TGCAGTGCTAGCCCCAATACCTTAAGGAGCAATCAGCCCCAGCATTTT
cdr3_aa: CSASPNTLRSNQPQHF

j_call: TRBJ2-1
v_call: TRBV5-1
clone_size: many
d_call: .
cdr3_nt: TGCGCCAGCAGCTTGGAAGGACCCCAGTTCTTC
cdr3_aa: CASSLEGPQFF

j_call: TRBJ1-2
v_call: TRBV6-2/TRBV6-3
clone_size: many
d_call: TRBD1
cdr3_nt: TGTGCCACCGAACTCATCGACAGGGTTAACAGTGGCTACACCTTC
cdr3_aa: CATELIDRVNSGYTF

j_call: TRBJ2-1
v_call: TRBV2
clone_size: many
d_call: .
cdr3_nt: TGTGCCAGCAGTAAGAACAGACAGGCCGAGCAGTTCTTC
cdr3_aa: CASSKNRQAEQFF

j_call: TRBJ1-4
v_call: TRBV7-6
clone_size: many
d_call: TRBD1
cdr3_nt: TGTGCCAGCAGCAACAGGGGGCAGGGTGAAAAACTGTTTTTT
cdr3_aa: CASSNRGQGEKLFF

j_call: TRBJ2-2
v_call: TRBV4-3
clone_size: many
d_call: TRBD2
cdr3_nt: TGCGCCAGCAGCCAAGCGGGACTAGCGGGCCACACCGGGGAGCTGTTTTTT
cdr3_aa: CASSQAGLAGHTGELFF

j_call: TRBJ2-4
v_call: TRBV6-2/TRBV6-3
clone_size: many
d_call: .
cdr3_nt: TGTGCCAGCAGTACAAGATCCTCGGGACTAGCCAAAAACATTCAGTACTTC
cdr3_aa: CASSTRSSGLAKNIQYF

j_call: TRBJ1-2
v_call: TRBV18
clone_size: .
d_call: .
cdr3_nt: TGTGCCAGCTCACCACCTTCGAGTACAGCACCCTATGGCTACACCTTC
cdr3_aa: CASSPPSSTAPYGYTF

j_call: TRBJ1-2
v_call: TRBV5-1
clone_size: many
d_call: .
cdr3_nt: TGCGCCAGCAGCCTGGGATTTTATGGCTACACCTTC
cdr3_aa: CASSLGFYGYTF

j_call: TRBJ2-7
v_call: TRBV6-1
clone_size: many
d_call: TRBD1
cdr3_nt: TGTGCCAGCAGTGGACAGGGCCCTCTCTACGAGCAGTACTTC
cdr3_aa: CASSGQGPLYEQYF

j_call: TRBJ1-4
v_call: TRBV5-1
clone_size: many
d_call: .
cdr3_nt: TGCGCCAGCAGCTTGGACGCCGGGAATGAAAAACTGTTTTTT
cdr3_aa: CASSLDAGNEKLFF

j_call: TRBJ2-5
v_call: TRBV18
clone_size: many
d_call: TRBD1
cdr3_nt: TGTGCCAGCTCACCCAACAGGGGTGGTTCTGAGACCCAGTACTTC
cdr3_aa: CASSPNRGGSETQYF

j_call: TRBJ1-6
v_call: TRBV3-1
clone_size: .
d_call: TRBD1
cdr3_nt: TGTGCCTGCTGCAAGCTTGGGACAGGGGGTAATTCACCCCTCCACTTT
cdr3_aa: CACCKLGTGGNSPLHF

j_call: TRBJ2-7
v_call: TRBV11-2
clone_size: many
d_call: TRBD1
cdr3_nt: TGTGCCAGCAGCTACACGACAGGGCCCGAGCAGTACTTC
cdr3_aa: CASSYTTGPEQYF

j_call: TRBJ2-7
v_call: TRBV11-3
clone_size: many
d_call: .
cdr3_nt: TGTGCCAGCAGCTTAGGTAGCGCACGTACCTACGAGCAGTACTTC
cdr3_aa: CASSLGSARTYEQYF

j_call: TRBJ1-1
v_call: TRBV12-3/TRBV12-4
clone_size: many
d_call: .
cdr3_nt: TGTGCCAGCAGTTCCCTCGGTGACACTGAAGCTTTCTTT
cdr3_aa: CASSSLGDTEAFF

j_call: TRBJ2-2
v_call: TRBV7-2
clone_size: many
d_call: TRBD2
cdr3_nt: TGTGCCAGCAGCTTACCCCCGGGGGGAAATCCCGGGGAGCTGTTTTTT
cdr3_aa: CASSLPPGGNPGELFF

j_call: TRBJ2-5
v_call: TRBV7-2
clone_size: many
d_call: TRBD1
cdr3_nt: TGTGCCAGCAGCTCAGGGGGTGAAGAGACCCAGTACTTC
cdr3_aa: CASSSGGEETQYF